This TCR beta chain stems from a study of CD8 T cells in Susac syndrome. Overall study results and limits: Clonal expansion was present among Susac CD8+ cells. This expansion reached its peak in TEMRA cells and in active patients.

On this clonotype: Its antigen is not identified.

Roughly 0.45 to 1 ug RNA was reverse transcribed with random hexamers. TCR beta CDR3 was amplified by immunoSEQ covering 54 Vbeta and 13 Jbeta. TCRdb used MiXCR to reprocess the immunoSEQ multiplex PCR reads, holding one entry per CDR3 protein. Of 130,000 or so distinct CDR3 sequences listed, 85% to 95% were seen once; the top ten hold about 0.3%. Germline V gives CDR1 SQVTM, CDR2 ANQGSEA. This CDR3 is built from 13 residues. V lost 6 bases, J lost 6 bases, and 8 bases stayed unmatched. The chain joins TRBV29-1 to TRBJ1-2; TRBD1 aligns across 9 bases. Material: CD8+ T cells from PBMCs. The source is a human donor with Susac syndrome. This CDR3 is CSVGTGLLNGYTF. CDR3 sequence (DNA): TGCAGCGTGGGGACAGGGTTATTAAATGGCTACACCTTC.